Reported below is one T cell receptor (beta chain). Assay: immunoSEQ multiplex PCR; the TCRdb copy retains only in-frame clones and omits some. Among under 100,000 clones listed, 88% were seen once. CDR3 length: 15 residues. V lost 9 bases and J lost 0, with 15 bases in between. Germline loops: CDR1 LNHDA, CDR2 SQIVND (reference sequence). The data were taken from a study of control samples from healthy donors and cancer patients. The rearrangement links TRBV19 to TRBJ2-1, with D perhaps TRBD2 (6 bases). Sequenced sample: blood. The sequence derives from a woman aged 70-85 years in good health. In DNA form, the CDR3 reads TGTGCCAGCCAACTTAGCGGAAGCTCCTACAATGAGCAGTTCTTC. Its protein product is CASQLSGSSYNEQFF.